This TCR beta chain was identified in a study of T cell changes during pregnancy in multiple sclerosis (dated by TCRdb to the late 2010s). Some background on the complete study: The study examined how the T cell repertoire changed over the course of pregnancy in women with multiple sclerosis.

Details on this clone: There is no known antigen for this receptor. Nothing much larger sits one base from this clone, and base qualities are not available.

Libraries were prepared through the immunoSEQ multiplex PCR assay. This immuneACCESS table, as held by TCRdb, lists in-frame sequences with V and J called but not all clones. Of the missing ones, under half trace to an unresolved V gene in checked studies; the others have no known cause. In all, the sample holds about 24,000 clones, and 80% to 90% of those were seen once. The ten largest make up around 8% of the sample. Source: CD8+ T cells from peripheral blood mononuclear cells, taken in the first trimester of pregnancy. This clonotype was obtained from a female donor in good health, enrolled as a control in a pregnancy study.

The DNA sequence is as follows: TGTGCCAGCAGCCCAAGAGGGTCCGATCAGCCCCAGCATTTT. It encodes CASSPRGSDQPQHF. The sequence links TRBV27 to TRBJ1-5; no confident D gene assignment can be made. The CDR3 contains 14 residues, cysteine and phenylalanine counted. CDR3 DNA only is kept here, 42 bases in frame from base 1. V was cut back by 6 bases and J by 5 bases, leaving a gap of 14 bases between them. Looking up the germline V gene (reference sequence) yields CDR1 MNHEY and CDR2 SMNVEV.